The 27 T cell receptor beta chains reported below all come from one sample, sequenced in a study of blood T cell repertoires in COVID-19. The method was immunoSEQ multiplex PCR; TCRdb's version includes in-frame clones alone and lacks a portion of them. The data show 250,000 to 350,000 clones, around nine tenths seen once. The sample taken for sequencing was peripheral blood. These receptors all come from a woman in her twenties or thirties with COVID-19, enrolled during active disease.

The rearrangement links TRBV30 to TRBJ2-7; 9 nucleotides agree with TRBD2. The CDR3 is made up of 15 amino acids. Per germline, CDR1 GTSNPN and CDR2 SVGIG (reference sequence). J was trimmed by 5 bases and V by 3 bases; bases with no gene match: 11. The CDR3 DNA follows: TGTGCCTGGAGACGAGGGGCGGGAGGGTACCACGAGCAGTACTTC. Protein product: CAWRRGAGGYHEQYF.

This rearrangement joins TRBV3-1 (or the pseudogene TRBV3-2) to TRBJ1-6, with a weak D call TRBD1 (5 bases). The CDR3 consists of 16 residues. Trimming stripped 2 bases from V and 11 bases from J, with 19 bases between. Germline V lookup: CDR1 LGHDT, CDR2 YNNKEL (reference sequence). The CDR3 coding sequence is TGTGCCAGCAGCCAATCCAGGGTAGTTGGCCTGGCACCCCTCCACTTT. It specifies CASSQSRVVGLAPLHF.

This clone was counted a single time. V gene TRBV5-4 combines with J gene TRBJ1-5; D is undetermined. Germline-derived CDR1 and CDR2 are SGHNT and YYREEE (reference sequence). V was shortened by 1 base and J by 6 bases, with 5 bases between the two germline ends. This CDR3 is 12 amino acids long. Written as DNA, the CDR3 is TGTGCCAGCAGCTTGAACGGTCAGCCCCAGCATTTT. Residues: CASSLNGQPQHF.

The chain couples TRBV5-1 to TRBJ2-2, with 7 bases aligning to TRBD1. The V gene end was trimmed by 4 bases and the J gene end by 4 bases; junction bases not matched to a gene: 10. Per germline, CDR1 SGHRS and CDR2 YFSETQ. CDR3 length: 16 amino acids. The CDR3 DNA follows: TGCGCCAGCAGCCCCCCATCGACAGGGTCCACCGGGGAGCTGTTTTTT. This codes for CASSPPSTGSTGELFF.

The J gene is TRBJ2-2, the V gene TRBV5-1; TRBD1 agrees at 11 bases. The V gene end was trimmed by 3 bases and the J gene end by 4 bases; junction bases not matched to a gene: 2. The CDR3 is 15 amino acids. Germline CDR1 is SGHRS and CDR2 is YFSETQ. CDR3 protein: CASSWGTGGTGELFF. The CDR3 DNA sequence: TGCGCCAGCAGCTGGGGGACAGGGGGCACCGGGGAGCTGTTTTTT. Based on the CDR3 plus reference TRBV5-1 and TRBJ2-2, the full variable domain is KAGVTQTPRYLIKTRGQQVTLSCSPISGHRSVSWYQQTPGQGLQFLFEYFSETQRNKGNFPGRFSGRQFSNSRSEMNVSTLELGDSALYLCASSWGTGGTGELFFGEGSRLTVL.

The rearrangement uses TRBV7-6 and TRBJ2-3, with TRBD2 identical over 9 bases. The CDR3 runs to 17 residues. Germline assignment: CDR1 SGHVS and CDR2 FNYEAQ. V shed 8 bases and J 3 bases; nucleotides not matched to a gene: 15. DNA of the CDR3: TGTGCCAGCGGGCCTCGTTTAGCGGGAGTGGGAACAGATACGCAGTATTTT. This encodes CASGPRLAGVGTDTQYF.

The chain uses TRBV11-2 and TRBJ2-3; TRBD2 agrees at 8 bases. The CDR3 has 16 amino acids. Germline V gives CDR1 SGHAT, CDR2 FQNNGV. V dropped 5 bases and J dropped 5; count of bases not matched to a gene: 12. In DNA, the CDR3 is TGTGCCAGCAGCACAGAACCGGGACTAGGAGTAGATACGCAGTATTTT. Translated: CASSTEPGLGVDTQYF.

The rearrangement uses TRBV4-2 and TRBJ2-6; 8 bases align to TRBD2. V lost 4 bases and J lost 0; bases outside the gene matches: 8. CDR1 is LGHNA, CDR2 YNFKEQ, per germline. This CDR3 is built from 18 residues. The CDR3 region has the DNA TGTGCCAGCAGCCTCCGACTAGCGCAAAGCTCTGGGGCCAACGTCCTGACTTTC. Protein: CASSLRLAQSSGANVLTF.

This chain's CDR3 is CASTLWGGLNQPQHF. The CDR3 DNA reads TGTGCCAGCACCCTCTGGGGAGGTCTCAATCAGCCCCAGCATTTT. The rearrangement links TRBV5-5 to TRBJ1-5, with unresolved D. Trimming took off 6 bases at V and 3 bases at J, with 16 bases between the two ends. CDR1 is SGHKS, CDR2 YYEKEE, per germline (reference sequence). The length of the CDR3 is 15 residues.

The chain is built from TRBV6-1 and TRBJ2-1, with 8 bases fitting TRBD2. Germline trimming cut 6 bases from V and 8 bases from J; bases unmatched to any gene: 3. In germline, CDR1 is MNHNS, CDR2 SASEGT. The length of the CDR3 is 12 residues. CDR3 protein: CASRTSAHEQFF. CDR3 bases: TGTGCCAGCAGGACTAGCGCCCATGAGCAGTTCTTC.

J is TRBJ1-5 and V is TRBV12-3 or TRBV12-4; D perhaps matches TRBD1 (6 bases). V shed 6 bases and J shed 8 bases, with 11 bases lying between them. This CDR3 region has 12 residues. The CDR3 nucleotides are TGTGCCAGCAGGAGGGGGTCTGAGCCCCAGCATTTT. It yields the protein CASRRGSEPQHF.

This clone was detected a few times. This chain links TRBV7-8 with TRBJ1-6; TRBD1 matches at 7 bases. CDR3 size: 15 residues. Germline trimming cut 5 bases from V and 7 bases from J; bases unmatched to any gene: 8. The germline V gene has CDR1 SGHVS and CDR2 FQNEAQ. The CDR3 loop is CASSVLTGRNSPLHF. The CDR3 bases are TGTGCCAGCAGCGTCCTGACAGGGAGGAATTCACCCCTCCACTTT.

The genes are TRBV5-1 and TRBJ2-7; D perhaps matches TRBD1 (5 bases). V was pared by 4 bases and J by 0 bases, with 17 bases between. CDR3 length: 16 amino acids. CDR1 and CDR2 from the germline V gene are SGHRS and YFSETQ. For the CDR3, the DNA is TGCGCCAGCAGCCGAAACCCAGGGATATACTCCTACGAGCAGTACTTC. Its protein is CASSRNPGIYSYEQYF.

The chain joins TRBV7-6 to TRBJ2-4, with 14 bases fitting TRBD2. The CDR3 covers 16 residues. Per germline, CDR1 SGHVS and CDR2 FNYEAQ. Germline trimming cut 1 base from V and 8 bases from J; bases unmatched to any gene: 4. CDR3 residues: CASSLGTSGRLDIQYF. The CDR3 nucleotides are TGTGCCAGCAGCTTAGGGACTAGCGGGAGGTTAGACATTCAGTACTTC.

The J gene is TRBJ1-6, the V gene TRBV30; the D gene is possibly TRBD1 (5 bases). V lost 5 bases to trimming and J lost 0 bases, with 11 bases between them. The CDR3 extends over 15 amino acids. Germline V lookup: CDR1 GTSNPN, CDR2 SVGIG (reference sequence). The CDR3 region is CAWAIGASYNSPLHF. CDR3 DNA: TGTGCCTGGGCGATAGGGGCCTCCTATAATTCACCCCTCCACTTT.

The V call is TRBV28, the J call TRBJ2-1; 9 bases fit TRBD2. Unmatched junction bases numbered 5, after V lost 2 bases and J lost 3 bases. Per germline, CDR1 MDHEN and CDR2 SYDVKM. The CDR3 covers 16 residues. The CDR3 loop is CASSLSSGSVYNEQFF. CDR3 sequence (DNA): TGTGCCAGCAGTTTAAGTAGCGGGAGTGTCTACAATGAGCAGTTCTTC.

The chain links TRBV29-1 to TRBJ2-1; 15 bases agree with TRBD2. V gave up 4 bases and J gave up 4 bases; unmatched junction bases: 8. Germline V gene lookup returns CDR1 SQVTM and CDR2 ANQGSEA. CDR3 size: 17 residues. This chain's CDR3 is CSVAPGLAGGPYNEQFF. The CDR3 region has the DNA TGCAGCGTTGCCCCCGGACTAGCGGGAGGGCCGTACAATGAGCAGTTCTTC.

The chain uses TRBV18 and TRBJ1-1; the D gene is possibly TRBD1 (5 bases). The V end lost 6 bases, the J end lost 1 base, and 21 bases lay between the germline ends. This CDR3 contains 17 residues. CDR1 is KGHSH, CDR2 LQKENI, per germline. CDR3: CASSPAGGVFWNTEAFF. CDR3 in DNA: TGTGCCAGCTCCCCAGCGGGGGGAGTCTTTTGGAACACTGAAGCTTTCTTT. The complete variable domain, with remaining parts taken from reference TRBV18 and TRBJ1-1, reads NAGVMQNPRHLVRRRGQEARLRCSPMKGHSHVYWYRQLPEEGLKFMVYLQKENIIDESGMPKERFSAEFPKEGPSILRIQQVVRGDSAAYFCASSPAGGVFWNTEAFFGQGTRLTVV.

The count of this clone is one. The V gene is TRBV2, the J gene TRBJ1-6, with a weak D call TRBD1 (6 bases). From germline, CDR1 is SNHLY and CDR2 FYNNEI. V was cut by 8 bases and J by 6 bases, with 14 bases left in between. This CDR3 region has 14 residues. The CDR3, as DNA: TGTGCCAGCCTCCTCCGGGACACTAATTCACCCCTCCACTTT. It yields the protein CASLLRDTNSPLHF.

J is TRBJ2-1 and V is TRBV11-2, with TRBD2 matching over 7 bases. This CDR3 spans 15 amino acids. V shed 0 bases, J shed 7 bases, and the junction held 6 bases outside the gene matches. From germline, CDR1 is SGHAT and CDR2 FQNNGV. For the CDR3, the DNA is TGTGCCAGCAGCTTAGAGGCCGGGGGGTGGAATGAGCAGTTCTTC. Protein product: CASSLEAGGWNEQFF.

The genes are TRBV5-1 and TRBJ2-7, with TRBD1 identical over 7 bases. V shed 0 bases and J 5 bases; nucleotides not matched to a gene: 8. The CDR3 consists of 15 residues. CDR1 is SGHRS and CDR2 is YFSETQ in the germline V gene. The CDR3 region has the DNA TGCGCCAGCAGCTTGGGGGCCGACAGGGTCCACGAGCAGTACTTC. Protein: CASSLGADRVHEQYF.

This clone has a single count. The V and J genes are TRBV28 and TRBJ2-7; 7 nucleotides agree with TRBD2. The CDR3 extends over 15 amino acids. Trimming took 2 bases from V and 0 from J; bases not matched to a gene: 4. The germline gives CDR1 MDHEN, CDR2 SYDVKM. CDR3 nucleotide sequence: TGTGCCAGCAGTTTAGGGCTAGCGGACTCCTACGAGCAGTACTTC. Encoded protein: CASSLGLADSYEQYF.

The V gene is TRBV3-1 (or the pseudogene TRBV3-2), the J gene TRBJ2-1; tentative D call: TRBD2 (6 bases). Germline CDR1 and CDR2: LGHDT and YNNKEL (reference sequence). Trimming left V 4 bases short and J 7 bases short, with 8 bases between. The CDR3 totals 12 residues. CDR3 amino acids: CASSLEGNEQFF. The DNA for the CDR3 is TGTGCCAGCAGCCTGGAGGGGAATGAGCAGTTCTTC.

The chain joins TRBV30 to TRBJ1-2, with 9 bases lining up with TRBD1. The CDR3 runs to 14 residues. Losses at the gene ends were 2 bases for V and 5 bases for J; bases not matched to a gene: 6. Germline V gene data show CDR1 as GTSNPN and CDR2 as SVGIG (reference sequence). The CDR3 DNA is TGTGCCTGGAGTTATGACGGGACAGGGTATGGCTACACCTTC. Translating it yields CAWSYDGTGYGYTF.

CDR3 protein: CASTGSGRLNEQFF. The CDR3, as DNA: TGTGCCAGTACCGGTAGCGGGAGGCTGAATGAGCAGTTCTTC. The chain joins TRBV19 to TRBJ2-1, with 10 bases lining up with TRBD2. J gave up 7 bases and V 7 bases, and 7 bases lay outside the gene matches. This CDR3 region has 14 residues. Germline V gives CDR1 LNHDA, CDR2 SQIVND (reference sequence).

V is TRBV11-1 and J is TRBJ2-3, with a weak D call TRBD1 (7 bases). This CDR3 has 16 residues. The germline V gene encodes CDR1 SGHAT and CDR2 FQDESV (reference sequence). Trimming stripped 5 bases from V and 3 bases from J, with 18 bases between. The DNA for the CDR3 is TGTGCCAGCAGCCGGCAGGGGGGTCTGCTTACAGATACGCAGTATTTT. Its protein is CASSRQGGLLTDTQYF.

This rearrangement joins TRBV7-2 to TRBJ2-7, with 8 bases identical to TRBD1. The CDR3 length is 15 residues. Germline CDR1 reads SGHTA; CDR2 reads FQGNSA. Unmatched junction bases numbered 7, after V lost 0 bases and J lost 6 bases. The CDR3 DNA sequence: TGTGCCAGCAGCTTAGCGACAGGGGCCCCCTCCGAGCAGTACTTC. Translated, it gives CASSLATGAPSEQYF.